The present entry profiles one T cell receptor (beta chain) with its context. Its antigen is undetermined. This entry comes from a study of blood T cells in healthy people across ages. Germline CDR1 reads MDHEN; CDR2 reads SYDVKM. The CDR3 is 12 residues long. Trimming removed 1 base from V and 10 bases from J, with 10 bases in between. The authors ran a second PCR of about 6 to 12 cycles using a sample-barcoded 5' primer and a J-beta primer mix. The template-switch adaptor was a 5' adaptor with 12 random nucleotides. It tagged each cDNA molecule. TCRdb fed the 5' RACE reads into MiXCR, producing one record per CDR3 protein. The data hold about a million distinct CDR3 sequences, with roughly 48% observed a single time. Study-level results: Roughly linear age-related decline in beta diversity appeared, significant by age roughly 40. Researchers deemed the diversity estimates from one million T cells underestimates. A greater number of naive CD4+ cells and higher diversity distinguished long-lived donors from aged donors.

The rearrangement joins TRBV28 to TRBJ1-1; no clear D. The sequence came from a man aged 25-40 years in good health. Sequenced: blood. The CDR3 region has the DNA TGTGCCAGCAGTTTATCAAGCAGTTTAGCTTTCTTT. Translated, it gives CASSLSSSLAFF. Looking up the rest from reference TRBV28 and TRBJ1-1 gives the full variable domain: DVKVTQSSRYLVKRTGEKVFLECVQDMDHENMFWYRQDPGLGLRLIYFSYDVKMKEKGDIPEGYSVSREKKERFSLILESASTNQTSMYLCASSLSSSLAFFGQGTRLTVV.